The 18 T cell receptor beta chains reported below all come from one sample, sequenced in a study of OX40 agonist ivuxolimab in advanced cancers. Here immunoSEQ multiplex PCR was the method, and the copy in TCRdb shows in-frame clones only, minus some. The table records about 96,000 clones, under 85% of them present only once. The starting material was CD4+ or CD8+ T cells sorted from blood, obtained in a trial of the OX40 agonist ivuxolimab. All receptors come from an adult with an advanced solid tumor such as melanoma, head and neck, liver or kidney cancer.

V is TRBV5-1 and J is TRBJ2-2; the match to TRBD1 covers 8 bases. V shed 3 bases, J shed 5 bases, and the junction held 6 bases outside the gene matches. The CDR3 length is 15 residues. The V gene's germline CDR1 is SGHRS and CDR2 YFSETQ. The CDR3 protein is CASSSGTGPTGELFF. For the CDR3, the DNA is TGCGCCAGCAGCTCCGGGACAGGACCTACCGGGGAGCTGTTTTTT.

The V gene is TRBV5-1, the J gene TRBJ2-7; the D is unclear. Germline V lookup: CDR1 SGHRS, CDR2 YFSETQ. CDR3 size: 13 residues. V lost 4 bases and J lost 1, with 9 bases in between. CDR3 region: CASSMRTSYEQYF. CDR3 nucleotides: TGCGCCAGCAGCATGAGGACGTCCTACGAGCAGTACTTC.

The chain links TRBV4-3 to TRBJ2-1; the D gene is possibly TRBD1 (6 bases). Trimming cost V 5 bases and J 5 bases, with 13 bases left between them. The CDR3 contains 14 residues. CDR1 is LGHNA, CDR2 YSLEER, per germline. The CDR3, as DNA: TGCGCCAGCAGCAATTTTTACAGGGACAATGAGCAGTTCTTC. It specifies CASSNFYRDNEQFF.

This clone was counted a single time. The chain joins TRBV18 to TRBJ2-7, with a weak D call TRBD1 (6 bases). Trimming removed 3 bases from V and 3 bases from J, with 12 bases in between. This CDR3 is 14 amino acids long. CDR1 is KGHSH and CDR2 is LQKENI in the germline V gene. This CDR3 is CASSPPGASYEQYF. The CDR3, as DNA: TGTGCCAGCTCACCTCCAGGGGCCAGCTACGAGCAGTACTTC.

V gene TRBV29-1 combines with J gene TRBJ2-5; D unresolved. The ends were cut back, 2 bases at V and 2 bases at J, with 6 bases in the middle. Germline lookup yields CDR1 SQVTM and CDR2 ANQGSEA. The CDR3 extends over 12 amino acids. CDR3 coding DNA: TGCAGCGTTGAACAAGGACAAGAGACCCAGTACTTC. It specifies CSVEQGQETQYF.

This sequence joins TRBV30 and TRBJ2-3; 10 bases match TRBD2. Unmatched junction bases numbered 8, after V lost 0 bases and J lost 8 bases. Germline V gene data show CDR1 as GTSNPN and CDR2 as SVGIG (reference sequence). This CDR3 is 15 amino acids long. The CDR3 protein is CAWSVLSGGITTQYF. The CDR3 DNA reads TGTGCCTGGAGTGTTCTTAGCGGGGGGATAACTACGCAGTATTTT.

The rearrangement uses TRBV5-1 and TRBJ2-4; no clear D gene. The CDR3 is 12 residues long. The V gene lost 1 base and the J gene lost 9 bases, with 8 bases spanning the gap. Germline V lookup: CDR1 SGHRS, CDR2 YFSETQ. The CDR3 loop reads CASSLILIIQYF. CDR3 sequence (DNA): TGCGCCAGCAGCTTGATTCTAATCATTCAGTACTTC.

V is TRBV21-1 and J is TRBJ1-1. TRBV21-1 represents a pseudogene. This CDR3 spans 16 amino acids. The DNA for the CDR3 is TGTGCCAGCAGCAAAGCCCGGCACAGGGAGGGAACTGAAGCTTTCTTT. Translated, it gives CASSKARHREGTEAFF.

The genes are TRBV19 and TRBJ2-3; a possible D gene is TRBD2 (5 bases). V gave up 5 bases and J gave up 5 bases, with 8 bases separating them. Germline CDR1 is LNHDA and CDR2 is SQIVND (reference sequence). The CDR3 loop spans 12 amino acids. The CDR3 coding sequence is TGTGCCAGTAGTGAGGGTGGAGATACGCAGTATTTT. This sequence encodes CASSEGGDTQYF.

The chain links TRBV7-9 to TRBJ2-1, with 9 bases matching TRBD2. CDR3 length: 14 amino acids. Germline CDR1 reads SEHNR; CDR2 reads FQNEAQ (reference sequence). V dropped 5 bases and J dropped 6; count of bases not matched to a gene: 5. The CDR3 DNA follows: TGTGCCAGCAGCAAGAGCGGGAGGTCCAATGAGCAGTTCTTC. Translation: CASSKSGRSNEQFF.

The chain has TRBV27 and TRBJ2-5, with D perhaps matching TRBD1 (5 bases). The J call may not be correct, given that the DNA end is closer to TRBJ2-7. In germline, CDR1 is MNHEY, CDR2 SMNVEV (reference sequence). This CDR3 has 14 residues. The CDR3 DNA reads TGTGCCAGCAGTTTAATCAGCAGGGTGAACGAGCAGTACTTC. It codes for CASSLISRVNEQYF.

This rearrangement joins TRBV5-1 to TRBJ2-1; 7 bases match TRBD2. CDR1 is SGHRS and CDR2 is YFSETQ in the germline V gene. This CDR3 contains 15 residues. J was trimmed by 8 bases and V by 8 bases; bases with no gene match: 16. The CDR3 DNA follows: TGCGCCAGTTCCGGGTGGGCTAGCGGTCTGGATGAGCAGTTCTTC. Translated, it gives CASSGWASGLDEQFF.

The chain uses TRBV27 and TRBJ2-2; possibly TRBD2 for D (6 bases). Trimming shortened V by 2 bases and J by 1 base, and 11 bases separated the two germline ends. Germline V gene lookup returns CDR1 MNHEY and CDR2 SMNVEV (reference sequence). This CDR3 contains 16 residues. The CDR3 is CASSLRRGGNTGELFF. The CDR3 DNA follows: TGTGCCAGCAGTTTACGGAGGGGAGGGAACACCGGGGAGCTGTTTTTT.

The V gene is TRBV9, the J gene TRBJ2-5; 8 bases line up with TRBD1. The ends lost 4 bases at V and 2 bases at J; junction bases unmatched: 4. Germline CDR1 is SGDLS and CDR2 is YYNGEE. CDR3 length equals 14 residues. CDR3 in amino acids: CASSPGTGQETQYF. The CDR3 DNA sequence: TGTGCCAGCAGCCCAGGGACAGGTCAAGAGACCCAGTACTTC.

The gene calls are TRBV2 and TRBJ1-2, with 7 bases identical to TRBD1. Trimming cost V 6 bases and J 4 bases; bases outside gene matches: 8. The germline CDR1 and CDR2 sequences are SNHLY and FYNNEI. The CDR3 has 14 amino acids. CDR3 sequence (DNA): TGTGCCAGCAGAGCCGGGACAGAGTCCTATGGCTACACCTTC. It yields the protein CASRAGTESYGYTF.

This chain joins TRBV5-1 and TRBJ1-4; possible D gene TRBD1, 6 bases. Deletions cut 3 bases from V and 3 bases from J, with 12 bases between. The length of the CDR3 is 15 residues. Germline-derived CDR1 and CDR2 are SGHRS and YFSETQ. The CDR3 loop is CASSSTGPPNEKLFF. The CDR3 DNA reads as TGCGCCAGCAGCTCGACAGGACCCCCTAATGAAAAACTGTTTTTT.

This sequence joins TRBV5-8 and TRBJ1-1; D is uncertain. The germline V gene has CDR1 SGHTS and CDR2 YDEGEE. The CDR3 is 15 amino acids. Trimming shortened V by 0 bases and J by 3 bases, and 12 bases separated the two germline ends. CDR3 sequence (DNA): TGTGCCAGCAGCTTGGCGGGCACTAAGGACACTGAAGCTTTCTTT. It is translated as CASSLAGTKDTEAFF. Based on the CDR3 plus reference TRBV5-8 and TRBJ1-1, the full variable domain is EAGVTQSPTHLIKTRGQQATLRCSPISGHTSVYWYQQALGLGLQFLLWYDEGEERNRGNFPPRFSGRQFPNYSSELNVNALELEDSALYLCASSLAGTKDTEAFFGQGTRLTVV.

The V call is TRBV19, the J call TRBJ1-5; tentative D call: TRBD1 (5 bases). This CDR3 is 17 amino acids long. In germline, CDR1 is LNHDA, CDR2 SQIVND (reference sequence). V was pared by 3 bases and J by 0 bases, with 15 bases between. The CDR3 sequence is CASSIRSAGNSNQPQHF. CDR3 DNA: TGTGCCAGTAGTATTCGTTCGGCAGGGAATAGCAATCAGCCCCAGCATTTT.